Listed below are T cell receptor beta chains from one sample, sequenced in a study of blood T cell repertoires in COVID-19. Assay used: immunoSEQ multiplex PCR; TCRdb lists only in-frame clones, some missing. The sample holds around 200,000 clones, about nine tenths seen once. Source material: PBMCs or T cells enriched from blood (not recorded which). The receptor set was obtained from a man aged 18 to 30 with acute COVID-19. The CDR3 runs from the conserved cysteine through the conserved F or W. The order of the fields is D gene, clone size, J gene, V gene, CDR3 protein, CDR3 DNA. A D gene is named only where the DNA matches it firmly. Expanded clones get a size class; other rows say once, few or many, or leave the size out.

>TRBD1|-|TRBJ1-2|TRBV5-1
CASSFTSGQGAHYGYTF
TGCGCCAGCAGCTTTACTAGTGGACAGGGGGCGCACTATGGCTACACCTTC
>TRBD1|-|TRBJ2-7|TRBV19
CASSMVYGTAAYEQYF
TGTGCCAGTAGTATGGTATATGGGACAGCCGCCTACGAGCAGTACTTC
>TRBD1|-|TRBJ1-1|TRBV7-9
CASRHKTGKMNTEAFF
TGTGCCAGCAGGCATAAGACAGGGAAAATGAACACTGAAGCTTTCTTT
>TRBD1|-|TRBJ1-4|TRBV7-9
CASSFSGQGSINEKLFF
TGTGCCAGCAGCTTTTCGGGACAGGGGTCCATAAATGAAAAACTGTTTTTT
>TRBD1|-|TRBJ1-5|TRBV19
CASSLRDSNQPQHF
TGTGCCAGTAGTCTAAGGGACAGTAATCAGCCCCAGCATTTT
>-|-|TRBJ1-1|TRBV27
CASSFTDSYTEAFF
TGTGCCAGCAGTTTCACGGACAGCTACACTGAAGCTTTCTTT
>-|-|TRBJ2-7|TRBV5-6
CASSLTERYEQYF
TGTGCCAGCAGCTTAACAGAAAGGTACGAGCAGTACTTC
>-|-|TRBJ2-4|TRBV27
CASSASWGGGSGVYF
-
>TRBD1|-|TRBJ2-1|TRBV7-9
CASFDRAGSNEQFF
TGTGCCAGCTTTGACAGGGCAGGAAGCAATGAGCAGTTCTTC
>-|few|TRBJ1-3|TRBV19
CASTYGQGSGNTIYF
TGTGCCAGTACCTATGGTCAGGGATCTGGAAACACCATATATTTT
>-|-|TRBJ1-1|TRBV7-9
CASSPTETVNTEAFF
TGTGCCAGCAGCCCCACGGAGACAGTGAACACTGAAGCTTTCTTT
>-|-|TRBJ1-5|TRBV4-1
CASSQDLRTSVSNQPQHF
TGCGCCAGCAGCCAAGATCTAAGGACATCGGTTAGCAATCAGCCCCAGCATTTT
>TRBD2|-|TRBJ2-7|TRBV29-1
CSVVRASGSYEQYF
TGCAGCGTTGTTAGGGCTAGCGGTTCCTACGAGCAGTACTTC
>-|-|TRBJ2-3|TRBV19
CASSIVGVFSDTQYF
TGTGCCAGTAGTATAGTCGGAGTTTTCTCAGATACGCAGTATTTT
>-|-|TRBJ1-5|TRBV3-1/TRBV3-2
CASSHGGDQPQHF
TGTGCCAGCAGCCACGGGGGAGACCAGCCCCAGCATTTT
>TRBD2|-|TRBJ2-7|TRBV11-2
CASSLGRSGRYEQYF
TGTGCCAGCAGCTTAGGTAGGAGCGGGAGGTACGAGCAGTACTTC
>-|-|TRBJ2-7|TRBV7-6
CASSPDQAMVEQYF
TGTGCCAGCAGCCCCGACCAGGCGATGGTCGAGCAGTACTTC
>-|-|TRBJ2-7|TRBV19
CASSMHRDSTYEQYF
TGTGCCAGTAGTATGCACCGGGACTCCACCTACGAGCAGTACTTC
>TRBD1|-|TRBJ2-5|TRBV3-1/TRBV3-2
CASRQQGTIQETQYF
TGTGCCAGCAGGCAACAGGGGACCATTCAAGAGACCCAGTACTTC
>-|-|TRBJ1-6|TRBV7-2
CASSLRGGSPLHF
TGTGCCAGCAGCTTAAGGGGAGGATCACCCCTCCACTTT
>TRBD2|-|TRBJ2-7|TRBV11-2
CASSRVSATSASYEQYF
TGTGCCAGCAGCCGTGTGAGTGCGACTAGCGCCTCCTACGAGCAGTACTTC
>-|-|TRBJ1-3|TRBV30
CAWSVRGGSGNTIYF
TGTGCCTGGAGTGTACGGGGGGGGTCTGGAAACACCATATATTTT
>-|-|TRBJ1-5|TRBV18
CASSPTGRSQTNQPQHF
TGTGCCAGCTCACCTACTGGGAGGAGCCAGACCAATCAGCCCCAGCATTTT
>-|-|TRBJ1-1|TRBV24-1
CASFHGRNTEAFF
TGTGCCTCCTTCCACGGGAGAAACACTGAAGCTTTCTTT
>-|few|TRBJ1-6|TRBV2
CASSFRGQPNSPLHF
TGTGCCAGCAGTTTTAGAGGACAACCTAATTCACCCCTCCACTTT
>TRBD1|-|TRBJ2-1|TRBV6-1
CASSEEWTGWNEQFF
TGTGCCAGCAGTGAAGAGTGGACAGGGTGGAATGAGCAGTTCTTC
>-|-|TRBJ2-2|TRBV27
CASTEIGENTGELFF
TGTGCCAGCACCGAGATAGGGGAGAACACCGGGGAGCTGTTTTTT
>-|-|TRBJ1-1|TRBV18
CASSPDEGNTEAFF
TGTGCCAGCTCACCCGACGAGGGGAACACTGAAGCTTTCTTT
>-|-|TRBJ1-5|TRBV28
CASSLPGSGRNQPQHF
TGTGCCAGCAGTTTACCCGGGAGTGGGAGGAATCAGCCCCAGCATTTT
>TRBD2|-|TRBJ2-2|TRBV3-1/TRBV3-2
CASSQGLAGDTGELFF
TGTGCCAGCAGCCAAGGACTAGCGGGAGACACCGGGGAGCTGTTTTTT
>-|-|TRBJ2-3|TRBV5-1
CASSLVRSVGTDTQYF
TGCGCCAGCAGCTTGGTTCGCTCCGTAGGCACAGATACGCAGTATTTT
>-|-|TRBJ2-4|TRBV6-1
CASSEGGVSLVKNIQYF
TGTGCCAGCAGTGAAGGGGGAGTCTCTCTTGTCAAAAACATTCAGTACTTC
>TRBD2|-|TRBJ2-3|TRBV27
CASSLSKRLAGGTDTQYF
TGTGCCAGCAGTTTATCCAAACGACTAGCGGGAGGTACAGATACGCAGTATTTT
>TRBD2|-|TRBJ2-3|TRBV24-1
CATSDPSGGARSTDTQYF
TGTGCCACCAGTGATCCTAGCGGGGGAGCCAGGTCCACAGATACGCAGTATTTT
>TRBD2|-|TRBJ2-1|TRBV7-2
CASSLGPSGTYNEQFF
TGTGCCAGCAGCTTAGGTCCTAGCGGGACCTACAATGAGCAGTTCTTC
>TRBD1|-|TRBJ2-5|TRBV20-1
CSADRGQTQYF
TGCAGTGCGGACAGGGGGCAGACCCAGTACTTC
>TRBD1|-|TRBJ1-1|TRBV7-6
CASSLTPGTGGPLNTEAFF
TGTGCCAGCAGCTTAACTCCCGGGACAGGGGGACCTCTGAACACTGAAGCTTTCTTT
>-|-|TRBJ1-5|TRBV18
CASSPVSLRSNQPQHF
TGTGCCAGCTCCCCAGTAAGCTTGCGCAGCAATCAGCCCCAGCATTTT
>-|once|TRBJ2-5|TRBV21-1
CASSRGMGSAEKETQYF
TGTGCCAGCAGCCGCGGTATGGGATCAGCGGAAAAAGAGACCCAGTACTTC
>TRBD2|-|TRBJ2-2|TRBV9
CASSEASGRPTGELFF
TGTGCCAGCAGCGAAGCTAGCGGGAGGCCCACCGGGGAGCTGTTTTTT
>TRBD2|-|TRBJ2-7|TRBV6-5
CASSSASGSYEQYF
TGTGCCAGCAGTTCGGCTAGCGGCTCCTACGAGCAGTACTTC
>-|-|TRBJ2-7|TRBV30
CASKMRSDPYEQYF
TGTGCCTCTAAGATGAGATCTGATCCCTACGAGCAGTACTTC
>TRBD1|-|TRBJ1-5|TRBV24-1
CATSDSTGAGQPQHF
TGTGCCACCAGTGATTCCACAGGGGCTGGACAGCCCCAGCATTTT
>TRBD1|-|TRBJ2-1|TRBV7-2
CASSLEGAISYNEQFF
TGTGCCAGCAGCTTAGAGGGGGCAATATCCTACAATGAGCAGTTCTTC
>TRBD1|few|TRBJ2-7|TRBV28
CASSLSRGQGIFHEQYF
TGTGCCAGCAGTTTAAGTCGGGGACAGGGGATTTTCCACGAGCAGTACTTC
>-|-|TRBJ1-3|TRBV28
CASRKTARGNTIYF
TGTGCCAGCAGGAAGACAGCTCGCGGAAACACCATATATTTT
>-|-|TRBJ2-2|TRBV19
CASSISGSLTANTGELFF
TGTGCCAGTAGTATATCGGGGAGCTTGACCGCGAACACCGGGGAGCTGTTTTTT
>TRBD1|many|TRBJ1-6|TRBV19
CASRPGQGGSPLHF
TGTGCCAGTAGGCCGGGACAGGGTGGTTCACCCCTCCACTTT
>TRBD2|once|TRBJ2-7|TRBV28
CASVKTAGLAGLWNSYEQYF
TGTGCCAGCGTAAAAACAGCGGGACTAGCGGGACTATGGAACTCCTACGAGCAGTACTTC
>-|-|TRBJ1-2|TRBV27
CASSSGRKHGYTF
TGTGCCAGCAGTAGCGGACGGAAACATGGCTACACCTTC
>TRBD2|-|TRBJ2-1|TRBV6-5
CASSLGLADPNEQFF
TGTGCCAGCAGCCTCGGACTAGCGGATCCCAATGAGCAGTTCTTC
>-|-|TRBJ1-2|TRBV11-2
CASSSPRPGRGKSYGYTF
TGTGCCAGCAGCTCCCCGAGGCCGGGTAGGGGTAAAAGCTATGGCTACACCTTC
>TRBD1|-|TRBJ2-1|TRBV11-2
CASSLGGTGHYNEQFF
TGTGCCAGCAGCTTAGGGGGGACAGGGCACTACAATGAGCAGTTCTTC
>-|-|TRBJ1-2|TRBV5-1
CASSLGAVNYGYTF
TGCGCCAGCAGCTTGGGAGCCGTTAACTATGGCTACACCTTC
>-|-|TRBJ2-1|TRBV7-9
CASSLGTPQFNEQFF
TGTGCCAGCAGCTTAGGTACCCCCCAGTTCAATGAGCAGTTCTTC
>-|once|TRBJ2-7|TRBV2
CASSEMGQRDEQYF
TGTGCCAGCAGTGAAATGGGACAGCGGGACGAGCAGTACTTC
>-|-|TRBJ2-7|TRBV4-1
CASSQVRGIDEQYF
TGCGCCAGCAGCCAAGTACGCGGGATTGACGAGCAGTACTTC